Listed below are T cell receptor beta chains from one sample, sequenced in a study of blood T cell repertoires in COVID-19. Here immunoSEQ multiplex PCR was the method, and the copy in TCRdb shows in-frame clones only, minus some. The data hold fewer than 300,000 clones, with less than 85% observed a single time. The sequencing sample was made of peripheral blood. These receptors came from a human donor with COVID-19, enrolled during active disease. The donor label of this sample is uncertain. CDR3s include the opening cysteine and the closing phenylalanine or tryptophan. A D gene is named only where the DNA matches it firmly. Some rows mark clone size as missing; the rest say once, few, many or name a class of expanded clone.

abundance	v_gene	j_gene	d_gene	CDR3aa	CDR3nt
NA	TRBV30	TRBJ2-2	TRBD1	CAWSVGTGQVGELFF	TGTGCCTGGAGTGTAGGGACAGGGCAGGTCGGGGAGCTGTTTTTT
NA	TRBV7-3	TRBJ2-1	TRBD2	CASSPSGRAANNEQFF	TGTGCCAGCTCCCCTAGCGGGAGGGCCGCAAACAATGAGCAGTTCTTC
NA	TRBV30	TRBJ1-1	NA	CAWSDGGGRNTEAFF	TGTGCCTGGAGTGACGGGGGTGGGAGAAACACTGAAGCTTTCTTT
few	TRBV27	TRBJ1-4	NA	CASTSARGSEKLFF	TGTGCCAGCACATCTGCCCGGGGGAGTGAAAAACTGTTTTTT
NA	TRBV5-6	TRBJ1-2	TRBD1	CASSLDEGQGISGYTF	TGTGCCAGCAGCTTGGACGAAGGACAGGGAATAAGTGGCTACACCTTC
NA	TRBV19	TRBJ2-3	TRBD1	CASRQGGTQYF	TGTGCCAGTCGACAGGGCGGTACGCAGTATTTT
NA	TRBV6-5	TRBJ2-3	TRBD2	CASSYSAGRADTQYF	TGTGCCAGCAGTTACTCGGCCGGGAGGGCAGATACGCAGTATTTT
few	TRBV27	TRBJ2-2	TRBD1	CASSLSTDRGFGELFF	TGTGCCAGCAGTTTATCGACGGACAGGGGTTTCGGGGAGCTGTTTTTT
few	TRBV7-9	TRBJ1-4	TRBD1	CASSRLKGTGPNEKLFF	TGTGCCAGCAGCCGATTAAAAGGGACAGGCCCTAATGAAAAACTGTTTTTT
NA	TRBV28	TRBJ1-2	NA	CASSSPWGVGQGAVHTF	NA
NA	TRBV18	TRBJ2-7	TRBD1	CASSQTPDRGYEQYF	TGTGCCAGCTCTCAAACCCCGGACAGGGGTTACGAGCAGTACTTC
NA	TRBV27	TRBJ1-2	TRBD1	CASSSPGGTVYGYTF	TGTGCCAGCAGTTCCCCGGGGGGGACAGTCTATGGCTACACCTTC
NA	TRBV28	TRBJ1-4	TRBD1	CAAKQGATNEKLFF	TGTGCCGCGAAGCAGGGGGCAACTAATGAAAAACTGTTTTTT
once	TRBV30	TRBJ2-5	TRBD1	CAWSLGQGARETQYF	TGTGCCTGGAGTCTGGGACAGGGGGCCAGAGAGACCCAGTACTTC
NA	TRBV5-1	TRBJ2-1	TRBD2	CASSPKRGDYNEQFF	TGCGCCAGCAGTCCGAAGCGGGGGGACTACAATGAGCAGTTCTTC
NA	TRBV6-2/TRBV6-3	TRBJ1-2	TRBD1	CASSDPSTGTGVYGYTF	TGTGCCAGCAGTGACCCCTCGACAGGGACCGGGGTCTATGGCTACACCTTC
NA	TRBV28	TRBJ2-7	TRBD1	CASSPPAGQGTVYEQYF	TGTGCCAGCAGTCCTCCTGCCGGACAGGGAACGGTCTACGAGCAGTACTTC
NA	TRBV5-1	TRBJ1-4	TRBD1	CASSGDGTDFNEKLFF	TGCGCCAGCAGCGGAGATGGGACAGACTTTAATGAAAAACTGTTTTTT
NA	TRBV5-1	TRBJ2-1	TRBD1	CASSSGQGAWNEQFF	TGCGCCAGCAGCTCAGGACAGGGGGCCTGGAATGAGCAGTTCTTC
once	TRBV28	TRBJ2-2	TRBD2	CASSFPTSLGTGELFF	TGTGCCAGCAGTTTCCCGACTAGCTTGGGCACCGGGGAGCTGTTTTTT
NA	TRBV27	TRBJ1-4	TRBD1	CASKGTGNEKLFF	TGTGCCAGCAAGGGGACAGGGAATGAAAAACTGTTTTTT
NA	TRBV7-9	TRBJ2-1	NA	CASSLAESLPFF	TGTGCCAGCAGCTTAGCGGAGAGTCTCCCGTTCTTC
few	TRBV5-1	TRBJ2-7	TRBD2	CASSRTLGLGYGEQYF	TGCGCCAGCAGCCGGACACTGGGACTAGGTTATGGCGAGCAGTACTTC
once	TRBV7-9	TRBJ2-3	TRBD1	CASSFGTGLTDTQYF	TGTGCCAGCAGCTTCGGGACAGGACTCACAGATACGCAGTATTTT
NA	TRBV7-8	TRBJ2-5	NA	CASSQWSWSEQETQYF	TGTGCCAGCAGCCAATGGTCTTGGAGTGAACAAGAGACCCAGTACTTC
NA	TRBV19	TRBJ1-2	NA	CASRPLEGRDGYTF	TGTGCCAGTAGACCCTTAGAGGGCCGGGATGGCTACACCTTC
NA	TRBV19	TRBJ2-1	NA	CASSTVGGSSNEQFF	TGTGCCAGTAGTACCGTGGGAGGTTCCTCCAATGAGCAGTTCTTC
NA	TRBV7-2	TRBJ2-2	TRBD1	CASSFDRGWGTGELFF	TGTGCCAGCAGCTTCGACAGGGGGTGGGGCACCGGGGAGCTGTTTTTT
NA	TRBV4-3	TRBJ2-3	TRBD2	CASSQDLLTSGITDTQYF	TGCGCCAGCAGCCAAGATCTATTGACTAGCGGGATCACAGATACGCAGTATTTT